This entry lists 15 T cell receptor beta chains sequenced from one sample in a study of tumor-infiltrating lymphocytes in primary liver carcinoma. With a constant-region primer, TCR beta cDNA was made from roughly 500 ng of total RNA. Modified slightly, ARM-PCR produced TCR beta libraries over three nested multiplex PCR rounds. Researchers ran the first two PCR rounds for roughly 11 cycles each with TRBV1-TRBV30 forward primers and a C-beta reverse primer. TCRdb called the multiplex PCR reads again in MiXCR, with one record for every CDR3 protein. The sample yields fewer than 400,000 distinct CDR3 sequences, 45% to 70% seen once. Germline DNA was also extracted, with blood RNA taken from unsorted whole blood. Sample: peripheral blood. These TCRs come from a woman under 40 with primary liver carcinoma and hepatitis B virus infection.

A note on this clonotype: Mismatch with germline at one junction end may stem from a read error. The chain uses TRBV11-3 and TRBJ2-1; 8 bases fit TRBD1. The CDR3 consists of 14 residues. The germline V gene encodes CDR1 SGHNT and CDR2 YENEEA. The CDR3 region is CASSSRDRYKEQFF. The CDR3 DNA reads TGTGCCAGCAGCTCCCGGGACAGGTACAAAGAGCAATTCTTC. The whole variable domain, filled in from reference TRBV11-3 and TRBJ2-1, reads EAGVVQSPRYKIIEKKQPVAFWCNPISGHNTLYWYLQNLGQGPELLIRYENEEAVDDSQLPKDRFSAERLKGVDSTLKIQPAELGDSAVYLCASSSRDRYKEQFFGPGTRLTVL.

As concerns this clonotype: This sequence may be a read error, since a much larger clone differs from it by one base. The chain employs TRBV12-3 or TRBV12-4 and TRBJ1-3; D remains unclear. With 5 bases removed from V and 3 bases from J, the gap between germline ends came to 14 bases. The CDR3 has 15 residues. The CDR3 here is CASSAQWYFGNTIYF. The CDR3 DNA sequence: TGTGCCAGCAGTGCCCAGTGGTACTTTGGAAACACCATATATTTT.

This clonotype was seen a handful of times. The chain uses TRBV7-9 and TRBJ2-3; 11 bases map to TRBD2. V lost 3 bases and J lost 5; bases outside the gene matches: 7. This CDR3 is built from 16 residues. Germline V gives CDR1 SEHNR, CDR2 FQNEAQ (reference sequence). Here the CDR3 reads CASSLGLAAAQDTQYF. As DNA, the CDR3 is TGTGCCAGCAGCTTGGGACTAGCGGCGGCCCAAGATACGCAGTATTTT.

On this clonotype: The junction does not match germline at one end; this may be a read error. The rearrangement joins TRBV4-1 to TRBJ2-3; D unresolved. Per germline, CDR1 MGHRA and CDR2 YSYEKL. This CDR3 contains 15 residues. The CDR3 DNA follows: TGCGTCAGCAGTCGCGGCGTGTCCGGGCCAGATACGCAGTATTTT. It codes for CVSSRGVSGPDTQYF.

The chain links TRBV28 to TRBJ2-7, with D perhaps TRBD1 or TRBD2 (6 bases each). CDR1 and CDR2 from the germline V gene are MDHEN and SYDVKM. Trimming took off 6 bases at V and 11 bases at J, with 14 bases between the two ends. The CDR3 has 11 residues. For the CDR3, the DNA is TGTGCCAGCAGAGGGGGGAAAGTCAAGTACTTC. It specifies CASRGGKVKYF.

The chain couples TRBV7-9 to TRBJ1-1; D is perhaps TRBD1 (5 bases). Germline V gives CDR1 SEHNR, CDR2 FQNEAQ (reference sequence). Trimming took 5 bases from V and 4 from J, leaving 11 bases between them. The CDR3 runs to 13 residues. Written as DNA, the CDR3 is TGTGCCAGCAGCCTCCCGGGGCCCACTGAAGCTTTCTTT. It yields the protein CASSLPGPTEAFF.

The chain recombines TRBV6-6 with TRBJ1-5, with D tentatively TRBD1 (5 bases). CDR1 MNHNY and CDR2 SVGAGI come from the germline V gene (reference sequence). Between the trimmed V and J ends, which lost 2 bases and 0 bases, there was a span of 17 bases. This CDR3 region has 18 residues. This CDR3 is CASSYVSTDSYSNQPQHF. DNA of the CDR3: TGTGCCAGCAGTTACGTTTCGACAGACTCCTATAGCAATCAGCCCCAGCATTTT.

On this clonotype itself: This clone may be a read error of a much larger clone one base away. The CDR3 end shows no conserved phenylalanine or tryptophan, and so a read error is likely. J is TRBJ2-3 and V is TRBV29-1; 7 bases map to TRBD1. CDR1 and CDR2 from the germline V gene are SQVTM and ANQGSEA. This CDR3 contains 15 residues. The V gene end was trimmed by 3 bases and the J gene end by 0 bases; junction bases not matched to a gene: 6. CDR3 sequence reads: CSVDDRQGSTDTQYS. In DNA form, the CDR3 reads TGCAGCGTTGACGACCGACAGGGAAGCACAGATACGCAGTATTCT.

This clonotype was observed many times. The J gene is TRBJ1-5, the V gene TRBV12-3 or TRBV12-4, with D uncertain. Trimming shortened V by 4 bases and J by 9 bases, and 10 bases separated the two germline ends. This CDR3 spans 12 amino acids. The chain's CDR3 is CASSSDGVPQHF. In DNA form, the CDR3 reads TGTGCCAGCAGTTCCGATGGGGTGCCCCAGCATTTT.

This clonotype was counted at least ten times. The chain links TRBV12-3 or TRBV12-4 to TRBJ1-5; possibly TRBD1 for D (5 bases). The CDR3 has 15 residues. V was cut by 2 bases and J by 7 bases, with 15 bases left in between. The DNA of the CDR3 is TGTGCCAGCAGTTTAAGGGGCGGGATGGAGCAGCCCCAGCATTTT. Translation gives CASSLRGGMEQPQHF.

The chain links TRBV28 to TRBJ1-5; no firm D call. Germline V gene lookup returns CDR1 MDHEN and CDR2 SYDVKM. The CDR3 runs 19 residues. With 7 bases removed from V and 2 bases from J, the gap between germline ends came to 27 bases. CDR3 in DNA: TGTGCCAGCAATTTTGTGGCCAGCCCCTCAAACGGGGGCAATCAGCCCCAGCATTTT. It codes for CASNFVASPSNGGNQPQHF.

A note on this clonotype: A read error is possible here, since a much larger clone lies one base away. V and J are TRBV29-1 and TRBJ1-5; D is perhaps TRBD1 (6 bases). Looked up from germline, CDR1 is SQVTM and CDR2 is ANQGSEA. The CDR3 sequence is 14 residues long. Trimming cost V 5 bases and J 4 bases, with 15 bases left between them. In DNA form, the CDR3 reads TGCAGCGTTACCAGGACAGACATTAATCAGCCCCAGCATTTT. Translation: CSVTRTDINQPQHF.

About this clonotype itself: Relative to the germline gene, one junction end is altered; a read error may explain this. This chain uses TRBV4-3 with TRBJ2-2; TRBD2 might be the D (6 bases). This CDR3 is built from 16 residues. The germline gives CDR1 LGHNA, CDR2 YSLEER. The CDR3 DNA sequence: TGCGTCAGCAGCCAAGGGGCGGGGACCCTCACCGAGGAGCTGTTTTTT. Amino acid sequence: CVSSQGAGTLTEELFF.

This clonotype appeared a few times. This chain links TRBV5-8 with TRBJ2-2; possibly TRBD1 for D (7 bases). Germline V CDR1 and CDR2: SGHTS, YDEGEE. The CDR3 length is 15 residues. V shed 4 bases and J shed 1 base, with 11 bases lying between them. The CDR3 bases are TGTGCCAGCAGCGCGGGACAGTTGAACACCGGGGAGCTGTTTTTT. Translating it yields CASSAGQLNTGELFF.

Comment on this clonotype: A read error may produce the germline difference seen at one junction end. The chain links TRBV6-2 or TRBV6-3 to TRBJ1-5; 10 bases agree with TRBD1. Germline V CDR1 and CDR2: MNHEY, SVGEGT. The CDR3 is 13 residues long. Here the CDR3 reads CASKDRGRQPQHF. As DNA, the CDR3 is TGTGCCAGCAAGGACAGGGGGAGACAGCCCCAGCACTTT.